This section outlines one T cell receptor (beta chain) sequence together with its context. Its antigen is unknown. Base qualities are not recorded, but no much larger clone differs from it by a single base. The trial excluded patients who had a history of autoimmune disease or were on systemic immunosuppression. Peripheral blood for TCR sequencing was collected from all dose cohorts at baseline, on cycle 4 day 1, and on cycle 7 day 1. Samples were obtained from an open-label, multicenter, first-in-human phase I dose-escalation trial of ivuxolimab. Adults with locally advanced or metastatic melanoma, renal cell carcinoma, hepatocellular carcinoma or head and neck squamous cell carcinoma were enrolled in the trial. CD4+ and CD8+ T cells were sorted separately from peripheral blood before TCR sequencing. This entry is derived from a study of OX40 agonist ivuxolimab in advanced cancers. About the study as a whole: The costimulatory receptor OX40 (CD134) was targeted by ivuxolimab, a fully human IgG2 agonistic monoclonal antibody. The dose-escalation cohort was around 84% male with a mean age of approximately 59 years, ranging from roughly 23 to 90. Among the roughly 52 dose-escalation patients, approximately 20 had hepatocellular carcinoma, around 15 melanoma, 9 renal cell carcinoma and 9 head and neck cancer. Partial responses were achieved by three dose-escalation patients, of whom one had hepatocellular carcinoma and two had cutaneous melanoma. Intravenous ivuxolimab was administered to patients every 2 weeks at six dose levels: 0.01, 0.1, 0.3, 1.5, 3 and 10 mg/kg. The paper describes the monotherapy dose-escalation part (N ≈ 49 patients) of the phase I trial of ivuxolimab. Peripheral TCRbeta sequencing was intended to test whether TCR sequence diversity was altered and clonal T-cell expansion was caused by ivuxolimab. Patients were allowed to have had prior anti-PD-1, anti-PD-L1 or anti-CTLA-4 therapy, and around 40% of the dose-escalation patients had previously received checkpoint inhibitors. The full study reports these points: Low levels of normalized T-cell clonal expansion were also shown by some nonresponding patients. After ivuxolimab, expanded clones were on average more numerous among CD8+ T cells than among CD4+ T cells. In the 0.1-3.0 mg/kg groups, partial responders had among the lowest normalized peripheral clonal expansion, particularly in CD8+ T cells. At doses of 0.1 to 3.0 mg/kg, clonal expansion of both CD4+ and CD8+ T cells in blood was seen between baseline and week 6. Which antigens the clonally expanded peripheral T cells were specific for was not determined.

For sequencing of the TCRbeta CDR3 region, genomic DNA was extracted from the sorted cells. TCRbeta CDR3 regions were sequenced using the immunoSEQ Assay. The source is immuneACCESS, and TCRdb retained only in-frame sequences with V and J called. Part of the clones is not carried over; for the studies checked, unresolved V genes explain less than half of this, and the remainder is unexplained. In this sample the table shows 25,000 to 30,000 clones, approximately 80% of which occur a single time. Together, the top ten hold 25% to 30% of the sample. This receptor was identified in an adult with an advanced solid tumor such as melanoma, head and neck, liver or kidney cancer. The sequencing here drew on CD4+ or CD8+ T cells sorted from blood, taken in a trial of the OX40 agonist ivuxolimab.

The nucleotide sequence reads TGTGCCTGGACCTGGGACAGGGGTTTCGCAGATACGCAGTATTTT. This sequence encodes CAWTWDRGFADTQYF. This chain is built from TRBV30 and TRBJ2-3; a stretch of 10 junction bases matches TRBD1. Inclusive of the bounding cysteine and phenylalanine, the CDR3 is 15 residues long. The sequence is cut down to CDR3 DNA, 45 bases in frame from base 1. From V the trimming removes 4 bases and from J it removes 4 bases, while the gene matches leave 8 bases of the junction unaccounted for. Looking up the germline V gene (reference sequence) yields CDR1 GTSNPN and CDR2 SVGIG. Reference TRBV30 and TRBJ2-3 proteins supply the regions before and after the CDR3; the full variable domain is: SQTIHQWPATLVQPVGSPLSLECTVEGTSNPNLYWYRQAAGRGLQLLFYSVGIGQISSEVPQNLSASRPQDRQFILSSKKLLLSDSGFYLCAWTWDRGFADTQYFGPGTRLTVL.